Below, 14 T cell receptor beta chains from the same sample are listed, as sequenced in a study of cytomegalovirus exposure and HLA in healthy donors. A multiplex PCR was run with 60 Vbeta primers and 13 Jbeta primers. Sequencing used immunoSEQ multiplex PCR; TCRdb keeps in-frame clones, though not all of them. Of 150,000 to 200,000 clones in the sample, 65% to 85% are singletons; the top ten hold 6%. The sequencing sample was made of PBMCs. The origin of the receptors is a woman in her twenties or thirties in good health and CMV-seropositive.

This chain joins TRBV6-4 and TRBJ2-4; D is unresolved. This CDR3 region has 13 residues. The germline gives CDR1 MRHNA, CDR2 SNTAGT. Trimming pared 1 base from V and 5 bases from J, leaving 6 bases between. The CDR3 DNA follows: TGTGCCAGCAGTGACTTTCCTGAAAACATTCAGTACTTC. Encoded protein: CASSDFPENIQYF.

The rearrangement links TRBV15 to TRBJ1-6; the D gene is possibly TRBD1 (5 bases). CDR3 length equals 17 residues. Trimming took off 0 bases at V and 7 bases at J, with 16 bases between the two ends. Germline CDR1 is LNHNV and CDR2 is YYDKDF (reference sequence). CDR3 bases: TGTGCCACCAGCAGAGAAGGGGTGGGCAGGGCGAATTCACCCCTCCACTTT. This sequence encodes CATSREGVGRANSPLHF.

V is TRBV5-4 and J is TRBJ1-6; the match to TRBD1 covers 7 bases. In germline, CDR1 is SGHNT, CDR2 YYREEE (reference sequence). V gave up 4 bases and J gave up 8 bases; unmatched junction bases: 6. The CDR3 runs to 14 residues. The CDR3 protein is CASSIDRVYSPLHF. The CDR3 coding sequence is TGTGCCAGCAGCATCGACAGGGTATATTCACCCCTCCACTTT.

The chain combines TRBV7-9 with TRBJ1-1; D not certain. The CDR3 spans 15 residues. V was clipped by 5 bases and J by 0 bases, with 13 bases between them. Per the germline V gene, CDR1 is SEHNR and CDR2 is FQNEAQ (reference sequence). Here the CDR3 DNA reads TGTGCCAGCAGCCTCCGGGATCACATGAACACTGAAGCTTTCTTT. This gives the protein CASSLRDHMNTEAFF. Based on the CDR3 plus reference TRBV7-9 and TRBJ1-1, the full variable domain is DTGVSQNPRHKITKRGQNVTFRCDPISEHNRLYWYRQTLGQGPEFLTYFQNEAQLEKSRLLSDRFSAERPKGSFSTLEIQRTEQGDSAMYLCASSLRDHMNTEAFFGQGTRLTVV.

CDR3 nucleotides: TGTGCCAGCAGTGGATCTAGGAGGGACACTGAAGCTTTCTTT. The encoded protein is CASSGSRRDTEAFF. The gene calls are TRBV25-1 and TRBJ1-1, with D hard to call. Germline-derived CDR1 and CDR2 are MGHDK and SYGVNS. Trimming removed 4 bases at V and 3 bases at J, with 12 bases between. The CDR3 runs to 14 residues.

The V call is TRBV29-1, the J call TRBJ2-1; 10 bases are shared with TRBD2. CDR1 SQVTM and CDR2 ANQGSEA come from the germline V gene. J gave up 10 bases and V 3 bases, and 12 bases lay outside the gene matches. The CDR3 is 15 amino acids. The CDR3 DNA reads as TGCAGCGTTGATTCTAGCGGGGGAGGTCTTAGAGAGCAGTTCTTC. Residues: CSVDSSGGGLREQFF.

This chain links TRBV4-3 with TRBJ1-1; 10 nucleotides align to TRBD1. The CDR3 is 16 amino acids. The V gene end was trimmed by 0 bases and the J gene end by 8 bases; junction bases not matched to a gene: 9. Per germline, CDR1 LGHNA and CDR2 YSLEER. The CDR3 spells CASSQELVGTGAEAFF. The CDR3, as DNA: TGCGCCAGCAGCCAAGAATTGGTGGGGACAGGGGCAGAAGCTTTCTTT.

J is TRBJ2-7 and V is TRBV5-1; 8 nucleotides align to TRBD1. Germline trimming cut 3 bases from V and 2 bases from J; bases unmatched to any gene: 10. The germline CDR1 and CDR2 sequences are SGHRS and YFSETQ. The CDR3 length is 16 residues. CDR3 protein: CASSSKPGQATYEQYF. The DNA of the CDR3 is TGCGCCAGCAGCTCTAAACCGGGACAGGCGACCTACGAGCAGTACTTC.

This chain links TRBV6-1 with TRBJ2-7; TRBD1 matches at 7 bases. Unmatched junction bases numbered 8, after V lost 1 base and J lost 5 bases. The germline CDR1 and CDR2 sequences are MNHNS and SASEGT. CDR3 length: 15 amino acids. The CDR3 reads CASSEGAGGQNEQYF. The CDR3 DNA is TGTGCCAGCAGTGAAGGGGCAGGGGGTCAAAACGAGCAGTACTTC.

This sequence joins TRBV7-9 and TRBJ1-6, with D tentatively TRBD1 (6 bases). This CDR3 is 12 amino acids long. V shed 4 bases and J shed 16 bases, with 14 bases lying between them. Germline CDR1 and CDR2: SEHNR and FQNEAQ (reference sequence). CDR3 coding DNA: TGTGCCAGCAGCTGGGACACGCTAGGGCTCCACTTT. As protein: CASSWDTLGLHF.

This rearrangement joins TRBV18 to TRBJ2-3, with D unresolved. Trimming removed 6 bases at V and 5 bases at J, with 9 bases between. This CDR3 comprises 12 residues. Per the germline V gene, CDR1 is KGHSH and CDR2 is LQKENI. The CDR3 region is CASSRTGDTQYF. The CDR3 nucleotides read TGTGCCAGCTCCCGTACGGGAGATACGCAGTATTTT.

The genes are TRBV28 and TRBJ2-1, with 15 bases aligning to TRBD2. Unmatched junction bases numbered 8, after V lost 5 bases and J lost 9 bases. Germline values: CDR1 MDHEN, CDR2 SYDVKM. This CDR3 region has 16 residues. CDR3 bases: TGTGCCAGCAGTAGGAGGACTAGCGGGAGGGACGGTGAGCAGTTCTTC. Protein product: CASSRRTSGRDGEQFF.

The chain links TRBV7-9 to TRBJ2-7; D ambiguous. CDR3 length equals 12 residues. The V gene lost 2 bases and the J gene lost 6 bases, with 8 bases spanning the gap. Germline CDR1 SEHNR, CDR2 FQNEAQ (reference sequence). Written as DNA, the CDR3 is TGTGCCAGCAGCTTATTGGAGTCCGAGCAGTACTTC. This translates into CASSLLESEQYF.

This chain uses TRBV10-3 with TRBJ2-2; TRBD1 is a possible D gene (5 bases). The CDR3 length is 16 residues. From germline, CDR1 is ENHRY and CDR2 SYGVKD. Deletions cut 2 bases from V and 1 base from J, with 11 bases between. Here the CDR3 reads CAISERRDRNTGELFF. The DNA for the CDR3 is TGTGCCATCAGTGAGCGTCGAGACAGGAACACCGGGGAGCTGTTTTTT.